The T cell receptor beta chain described here comes from a study of CD8+ T cells in alopecia areata. CDR1 and CDR2 (germline): SGHRS, YFSETQ. V dropped 0 bases and J dropped 2 bases, with 12 bases sitting between them. This CDR3 contains 15 residues. The sequencing template was cDNA reverse transcribed from extracted RNA. TCRdb's copy holds only in-frame clones and misses some; the assay was immunoSEQ multiplex PCR. The repertoire consists of approximately 170,000 clones, with about 60% occurring once and the leading ten covering approximately 0.7%. Treatment defined: oral pan-JAK inhibitor, 5-10 mg twice daily.

This TCR derives from a human donor with alopecia areata. This sequence joins TRBV5-1 and TRBJ2-7; tentative D call: TRBD1 (6 bases). The material sequenced was CD4+ T cells sorted from blood, taken at week 4, from a patient treated with tofacitinib. For the CDR3, the DNA is TGCGCCAGCAGCTTGGAGACAGGCCCGACCTACGAGCAGTACTTC. This translates into CASSLETGPTYEQYF.